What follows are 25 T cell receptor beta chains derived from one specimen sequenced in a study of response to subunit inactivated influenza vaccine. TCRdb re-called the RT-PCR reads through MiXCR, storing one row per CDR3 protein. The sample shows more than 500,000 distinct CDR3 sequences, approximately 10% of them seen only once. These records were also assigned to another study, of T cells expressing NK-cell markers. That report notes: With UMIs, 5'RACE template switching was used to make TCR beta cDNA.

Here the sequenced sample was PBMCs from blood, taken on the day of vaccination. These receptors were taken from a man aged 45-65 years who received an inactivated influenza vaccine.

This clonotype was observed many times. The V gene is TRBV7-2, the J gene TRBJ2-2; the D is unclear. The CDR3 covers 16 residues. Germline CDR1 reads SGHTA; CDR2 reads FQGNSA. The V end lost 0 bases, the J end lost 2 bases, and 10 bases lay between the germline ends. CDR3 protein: CASSLAQTGNTGELFF. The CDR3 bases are TGTGCCAGCAGCTTAGCTCAGACGGGCAACACCGGGGAGCTGTTTTTT. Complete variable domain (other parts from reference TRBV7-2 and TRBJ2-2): GAGVSQSPSNKVTEKGKDVELRCDPISGHTALYWYRQSLGQGLEFLIYFQGNSAPDKSGLPSDRFSAERTGGSVSTLTIQRTQQEDSAVYLCASSLAQTGNTGELFFGEGSRLTVL.

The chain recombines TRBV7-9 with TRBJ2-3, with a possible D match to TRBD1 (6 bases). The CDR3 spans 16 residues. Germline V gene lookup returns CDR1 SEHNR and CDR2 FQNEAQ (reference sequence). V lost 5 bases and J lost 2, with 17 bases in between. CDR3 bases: TGTGCCAGCAGCGTAGACAGGTCCCTAACCACAGATACGCAGTATTTT. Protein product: CASSVDRSLTTDTQYF.

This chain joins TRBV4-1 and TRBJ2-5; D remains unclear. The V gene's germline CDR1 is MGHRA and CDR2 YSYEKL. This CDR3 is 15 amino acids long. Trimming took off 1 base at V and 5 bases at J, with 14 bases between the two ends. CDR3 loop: CASSQVNRISETQYF. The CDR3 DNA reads TGCGCCAGCAGCCAAGTAAATAGGATATCTGAGACCCAGTACTTC.

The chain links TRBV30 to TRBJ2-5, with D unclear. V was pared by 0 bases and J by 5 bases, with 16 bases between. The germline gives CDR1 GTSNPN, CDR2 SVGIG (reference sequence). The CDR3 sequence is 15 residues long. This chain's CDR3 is CAWSVGPSLRETQYF. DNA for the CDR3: TGTGCCTGGAGTGTCGGCCCTAGTCTTAGGGAGACCCAGTACTTC.

CDR3 sequence reads: CASSLADGGNNSPLHF. The DNA for the CDR3 is TGTGCCAGCAGCTTAGCGGACGGAGGGAATAATTCACCCCTCCACTTT. The chain employs TRBV7-2 and TRBJ1-6; D not certain. This CDR3 region has 16 residues. Germline V gene lookup returns CDR1 SGHTA and CDR2 FQGNSA. The V and J ends lost 0 bases and 5 bases respectively, with 11 bases between them.

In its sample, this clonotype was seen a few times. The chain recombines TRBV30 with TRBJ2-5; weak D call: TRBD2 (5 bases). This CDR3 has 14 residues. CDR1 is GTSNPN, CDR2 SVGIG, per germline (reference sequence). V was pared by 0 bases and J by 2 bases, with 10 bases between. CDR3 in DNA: TGTGCCTGGAGTGTCACGGGGTTACAAGAGACCCAGTACTTC. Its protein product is CAWSVTGLQETQYF.

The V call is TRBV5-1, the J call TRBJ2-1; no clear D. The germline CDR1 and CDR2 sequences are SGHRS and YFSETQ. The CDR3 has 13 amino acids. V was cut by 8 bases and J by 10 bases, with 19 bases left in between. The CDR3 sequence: CARSQHSGREQFF. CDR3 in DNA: TGCGCCAGAAGCCAACACAGTGGGCGCGAGCAGTTCTTC.

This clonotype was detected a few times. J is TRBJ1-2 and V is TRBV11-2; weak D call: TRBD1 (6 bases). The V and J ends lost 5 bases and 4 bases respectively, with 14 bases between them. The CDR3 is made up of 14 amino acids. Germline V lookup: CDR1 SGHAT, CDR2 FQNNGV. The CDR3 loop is CASSRSGHPYGYTF. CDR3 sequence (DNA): TGTGCCAGCAGCCGATCGGGACATCCCTATGGCTACACCTTC.

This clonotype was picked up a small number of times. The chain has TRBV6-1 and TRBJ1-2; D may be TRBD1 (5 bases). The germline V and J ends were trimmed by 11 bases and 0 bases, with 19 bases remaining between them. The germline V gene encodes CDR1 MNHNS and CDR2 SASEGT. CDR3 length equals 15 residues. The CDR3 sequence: CASGDPVPTNYGYTF. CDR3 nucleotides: TGTGCCTCTGGGGACCCCGTTCCAACTAACTATGGCTACACCTTC.

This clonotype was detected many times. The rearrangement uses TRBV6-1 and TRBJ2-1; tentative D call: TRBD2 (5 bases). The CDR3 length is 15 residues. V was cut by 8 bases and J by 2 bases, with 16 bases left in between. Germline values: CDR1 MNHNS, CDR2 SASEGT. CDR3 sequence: CASEPGGSAYNEQFF. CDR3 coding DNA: TGTGCCAGCGAACCTGGCGGGTCGGCCTACAATGAGCAGTTCTTC.

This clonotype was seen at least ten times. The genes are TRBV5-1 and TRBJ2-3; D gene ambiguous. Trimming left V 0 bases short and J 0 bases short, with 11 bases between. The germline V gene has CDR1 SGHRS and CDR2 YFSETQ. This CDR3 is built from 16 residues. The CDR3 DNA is TGCGCCAGCAGCTTGGGTACCAGGTCAAGCACAGATACGCAGTATTTT. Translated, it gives CASSLGTRSSTDTQYF.

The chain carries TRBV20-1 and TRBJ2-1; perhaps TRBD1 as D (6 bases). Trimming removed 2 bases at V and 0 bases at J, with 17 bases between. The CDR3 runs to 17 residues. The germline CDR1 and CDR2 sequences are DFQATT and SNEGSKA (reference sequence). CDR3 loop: CSARNPGGRISYNEQFF. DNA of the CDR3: TGCAGTGCTAGAAACCCTGGGGGCCGGATCTCCTACAATGAGCAGTTCTTC.

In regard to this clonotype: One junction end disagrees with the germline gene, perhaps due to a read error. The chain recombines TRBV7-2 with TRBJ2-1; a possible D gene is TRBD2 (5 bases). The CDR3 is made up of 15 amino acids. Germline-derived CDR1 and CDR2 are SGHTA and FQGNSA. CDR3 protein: CASSQGRGNYNEQFF. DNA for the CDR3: TGTGCTAGCAGCCAAGGACGGGGTAACTACAATGAGCAGTTCTTC. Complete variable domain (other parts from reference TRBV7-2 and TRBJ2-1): GAGVSQSPSNKVTEKGKDVELRCDPISGHTALYWYRQSLGQGLEFLIYFQGNSAPDKSGLPSDRFSAERTGGSVSTLTIQRTQQEDSAVYLCASSQGRGNYNEQFFGPGTRLTVL.

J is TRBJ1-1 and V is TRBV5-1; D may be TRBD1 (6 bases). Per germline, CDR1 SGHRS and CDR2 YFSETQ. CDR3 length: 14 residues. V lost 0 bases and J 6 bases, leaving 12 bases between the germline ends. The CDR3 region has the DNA TGCGCCAGCAGCTTGGTACAGGGCCGAGCTGAAGCTTTCTTT. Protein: CASSLVQGRAEAFF.

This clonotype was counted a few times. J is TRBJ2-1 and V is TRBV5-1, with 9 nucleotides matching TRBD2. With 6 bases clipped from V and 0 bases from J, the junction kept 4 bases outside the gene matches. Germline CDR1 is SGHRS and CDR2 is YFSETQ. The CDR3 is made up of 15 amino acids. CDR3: CASKGLATSYNEQFF. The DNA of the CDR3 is TGCGCCAGCAAAGGACTAGCGACCTCCTACAATGAGCAGTTCTTC.

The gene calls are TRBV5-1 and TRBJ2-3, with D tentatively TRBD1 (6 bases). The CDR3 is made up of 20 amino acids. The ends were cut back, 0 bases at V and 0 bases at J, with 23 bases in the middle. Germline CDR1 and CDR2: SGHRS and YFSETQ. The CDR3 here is CASSLGAGVQDNSSTDTQYF. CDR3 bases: TGCGCCAGCAGCTTGGGGGCAGGGGTTCAGGATAACTCTAGCACAGATACGCAGTATTTT.

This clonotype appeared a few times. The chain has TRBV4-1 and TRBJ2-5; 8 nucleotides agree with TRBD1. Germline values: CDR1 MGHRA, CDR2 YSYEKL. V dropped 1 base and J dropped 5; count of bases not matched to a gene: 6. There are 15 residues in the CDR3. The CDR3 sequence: CASSQVGRGRETQYF. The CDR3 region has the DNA TGCGCCAGCAGCCAAGTGGGCAGGGGGCGTGAGACCCAGTACTTC.

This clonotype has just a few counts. CDR3 residues: CAFSKGVGTGVAETQYF. CDR3 nucleotide sequence: TGTGCCTTTTCGAAGGGGGTCGGGACAGGGGTCGCGGAGACCCAGTACTTC. The chain links TRBV30 to TRBJ2-5; 10 positions agree with TRBD1. The length of the CDR3 is 17 residues. After removal of 7 bases from V and 5 bases from J, the junction contained 19 bases not matched to a gene. Germline assignment: CDR1 GTSNPN and CDR2 SVGIG (reference sequence).

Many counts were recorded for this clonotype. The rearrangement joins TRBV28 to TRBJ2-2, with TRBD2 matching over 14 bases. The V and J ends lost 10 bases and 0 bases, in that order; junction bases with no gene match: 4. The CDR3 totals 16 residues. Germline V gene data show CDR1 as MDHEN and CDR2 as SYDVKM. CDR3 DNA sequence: TGTGCCATTTCGGGACTAGCGGGGGCGAACACCGGGGAGCTGTTTTTT. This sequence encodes CAISGLAGANTGELFF. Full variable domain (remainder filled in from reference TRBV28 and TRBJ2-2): DVKVTQSSRYLVKRTGEKVFLECVQDMDHENMFWYRQDPGLGLRLIYFSYDVKMKEKGDIPEGYSVSREKKERFSLILESASTNQTSMYLCAISGLAGANTGELFFGEGSRLTVL.

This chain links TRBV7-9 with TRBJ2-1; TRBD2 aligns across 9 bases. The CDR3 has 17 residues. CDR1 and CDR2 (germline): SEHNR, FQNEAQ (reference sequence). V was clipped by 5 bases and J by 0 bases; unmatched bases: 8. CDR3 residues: CASSPRGSGSSYNEQFF. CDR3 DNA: TGTGCCAGCAGCCCCCGGGGTAGCGGGAGCTCCTACAATGAGCAGTTCTTC.

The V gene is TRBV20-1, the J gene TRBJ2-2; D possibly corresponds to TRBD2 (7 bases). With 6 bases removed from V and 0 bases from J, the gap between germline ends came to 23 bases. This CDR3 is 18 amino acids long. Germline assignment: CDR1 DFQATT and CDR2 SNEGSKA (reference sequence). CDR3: CSADKGGWSGTNTGELFF. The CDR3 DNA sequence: TGCAGTGCAGATAAAGGGGGATGGAGCGGGACGAACACCGGGGAGCTGTTTTTT.

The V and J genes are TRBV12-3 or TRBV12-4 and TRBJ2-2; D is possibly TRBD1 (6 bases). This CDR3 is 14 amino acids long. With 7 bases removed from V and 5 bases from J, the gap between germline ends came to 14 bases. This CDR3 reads CASTASQGTGELFF. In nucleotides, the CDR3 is TGTGCCAGCACCGCCTCGCAGGGGACCGGGGAGCTGTTTTTT.

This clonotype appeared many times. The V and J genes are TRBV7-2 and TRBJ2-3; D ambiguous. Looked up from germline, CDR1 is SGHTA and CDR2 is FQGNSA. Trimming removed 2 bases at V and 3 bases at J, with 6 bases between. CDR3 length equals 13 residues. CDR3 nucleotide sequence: TGTGCCAGCAGCTTAATTCAAACAGATACGCAGTATTTT. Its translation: CASSLIQTDTQYF. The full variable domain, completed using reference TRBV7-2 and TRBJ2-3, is GAGVSQSPSNKVTEKGKDVELRCDPISGHTALYWYRQSLGQGLEFLIYFQGNSAPDKSGLPSDRFSAERTGGSVSTLTIQRTQQEDSAVYLCASSLIQTDTQYFGPGTRLTVL.

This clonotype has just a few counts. The CDR3 loop is CASSSQRGTDTQYF. In DNA, the CDR3 is TGTGCCAGCAGTTCACAGCGGGGCACAGATACGCAGTATTTT. The rearrangement links TRBV12-3 or TRBV12-4 to TRBJ2-3; D is possibly TRBD2 (6 bases). The CDR3 spans 14 residues. V was cut by 4 bases and J by 1 base, with 9 bases left in between.

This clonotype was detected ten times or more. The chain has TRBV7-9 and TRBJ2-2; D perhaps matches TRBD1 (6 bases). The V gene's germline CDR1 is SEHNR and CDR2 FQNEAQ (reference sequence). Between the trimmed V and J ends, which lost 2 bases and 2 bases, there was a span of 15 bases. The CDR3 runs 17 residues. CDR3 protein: CASSLTGLGQNTGELFF. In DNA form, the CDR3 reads TGTGCCAGCAGCTTAACGGGATTGGGACAAAACACCGGGGAGCTGTTTTTT.